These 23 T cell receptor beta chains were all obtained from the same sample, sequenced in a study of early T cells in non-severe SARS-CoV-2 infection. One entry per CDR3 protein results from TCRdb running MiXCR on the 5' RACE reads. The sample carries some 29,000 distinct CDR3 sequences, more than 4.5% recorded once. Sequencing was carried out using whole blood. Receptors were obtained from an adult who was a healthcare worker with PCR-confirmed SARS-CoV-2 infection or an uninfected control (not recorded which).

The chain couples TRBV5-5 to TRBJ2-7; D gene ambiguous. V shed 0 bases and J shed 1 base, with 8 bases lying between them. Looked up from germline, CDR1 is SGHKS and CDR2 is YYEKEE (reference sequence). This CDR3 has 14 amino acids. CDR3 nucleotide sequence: TGTGCCAGCAGCTTGGCCGTCTTTTCCTACGAGCAGTACTTC. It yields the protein CASSLAVFSYEQYF.

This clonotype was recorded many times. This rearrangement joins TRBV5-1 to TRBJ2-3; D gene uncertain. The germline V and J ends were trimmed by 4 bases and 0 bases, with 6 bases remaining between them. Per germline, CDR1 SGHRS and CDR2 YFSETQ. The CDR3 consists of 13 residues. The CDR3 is CASSADSTDTQYF. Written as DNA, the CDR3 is TGCGCCAGCAGCGCAGACAGCACAGATACGCAGTATTTT.

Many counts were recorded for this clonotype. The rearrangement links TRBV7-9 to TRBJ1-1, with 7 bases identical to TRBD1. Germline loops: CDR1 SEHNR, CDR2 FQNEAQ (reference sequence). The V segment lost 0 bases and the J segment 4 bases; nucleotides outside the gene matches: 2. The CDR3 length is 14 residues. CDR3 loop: CASSLAGGGTEAFF. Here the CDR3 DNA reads TGTGCCAGCAGCTTAGCAGGGGGCGGCACTGAAGCTTTCTTT.

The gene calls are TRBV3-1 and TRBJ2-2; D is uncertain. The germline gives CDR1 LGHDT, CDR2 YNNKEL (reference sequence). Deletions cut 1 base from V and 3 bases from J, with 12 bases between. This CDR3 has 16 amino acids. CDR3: CASSQGSESHTGELFF. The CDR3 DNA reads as TGTGCCAGCAGCCAAGGGTCTGAGTCGCACACCGGGGAGCTGTTTTTT.

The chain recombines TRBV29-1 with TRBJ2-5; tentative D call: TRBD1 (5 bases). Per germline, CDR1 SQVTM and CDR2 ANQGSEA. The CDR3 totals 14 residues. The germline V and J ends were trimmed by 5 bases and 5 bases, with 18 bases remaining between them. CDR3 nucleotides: TGCAGCGTTTACGCGGCAGGGCTACGGGAGACCCAGTACTTC. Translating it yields CSVYAAGLRETQYF.

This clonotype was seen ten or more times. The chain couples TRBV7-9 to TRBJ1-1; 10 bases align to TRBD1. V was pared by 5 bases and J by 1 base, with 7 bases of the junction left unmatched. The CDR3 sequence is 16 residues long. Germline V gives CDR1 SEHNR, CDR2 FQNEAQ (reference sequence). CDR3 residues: CASSPTGGRPNTEAFF. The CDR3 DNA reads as TGTGCCAGCAGCCCGACAGGGGGCCGACCGAACACTGAAGCTTTCTTT.

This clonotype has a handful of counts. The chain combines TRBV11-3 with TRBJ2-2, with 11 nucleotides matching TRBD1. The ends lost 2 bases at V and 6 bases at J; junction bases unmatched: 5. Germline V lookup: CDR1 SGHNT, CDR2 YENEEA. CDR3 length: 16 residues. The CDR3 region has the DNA TGTGCCAGCAGCTTACGTCGGACAGGGGGCCCCGGGGAGCTGTTTTTT. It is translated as CASSLRRTGGPGELFF.

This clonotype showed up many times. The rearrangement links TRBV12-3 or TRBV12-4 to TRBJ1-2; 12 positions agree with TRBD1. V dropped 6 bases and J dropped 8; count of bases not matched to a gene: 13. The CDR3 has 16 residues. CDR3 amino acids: CASSRPGTGGVGGYTF. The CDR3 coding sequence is TGTGCCAGCAGCCGCCCCGGGACAGGGGGCGTTGGCGGCTACACCTTC.

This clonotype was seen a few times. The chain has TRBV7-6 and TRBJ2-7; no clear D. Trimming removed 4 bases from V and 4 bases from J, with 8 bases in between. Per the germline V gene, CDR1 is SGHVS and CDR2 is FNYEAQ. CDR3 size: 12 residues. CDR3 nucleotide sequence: TGTGCCAGCAGCTCCGCTCGGTACGAGCAGTACTTC. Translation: CASSSARYEQYF.

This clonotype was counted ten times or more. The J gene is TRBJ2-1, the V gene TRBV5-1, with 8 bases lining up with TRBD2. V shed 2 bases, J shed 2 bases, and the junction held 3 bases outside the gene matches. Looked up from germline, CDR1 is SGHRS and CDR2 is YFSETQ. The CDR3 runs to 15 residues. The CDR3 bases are TGCGCCAGCAGCTTAGCGGGGGCCGCCTACAATGAGCAGTTCTTC. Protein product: CASSLAGAAYNEQFF.

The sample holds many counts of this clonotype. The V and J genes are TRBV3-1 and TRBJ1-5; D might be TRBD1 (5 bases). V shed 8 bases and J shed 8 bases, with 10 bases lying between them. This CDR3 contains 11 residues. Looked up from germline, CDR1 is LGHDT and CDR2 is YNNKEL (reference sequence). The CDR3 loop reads CASGRDEPQHF. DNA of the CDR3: TGTGCCAGCGGCAGGGATGAGCCCCAGCATTTT.

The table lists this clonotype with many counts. CDR3 in amino acids: CATMGHLNEKLFF. The CDR3 DNA is TGCGCCACTATGGGACATCTTAATGAAAAACTGTTTTTT. This chain links TRBV10-2 with TRBJ1-4; a weak D match, TRBD1 (6 bases). Looked up from germline, CDR1 is WSHSY and CDR2 is SAAADI. The CDR3 spans 13 residues. The germline V and J ends were trimmed by 10 bases and 4 bases, with 13 bases remaining between them.

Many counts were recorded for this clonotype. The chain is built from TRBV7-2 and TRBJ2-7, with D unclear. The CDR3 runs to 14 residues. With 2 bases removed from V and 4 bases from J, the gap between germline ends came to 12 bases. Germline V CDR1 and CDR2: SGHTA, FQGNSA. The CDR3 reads CASSLPSRSYEQYF. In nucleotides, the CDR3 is TGTGCCAGCAGCTTACCCTCCCGATCTTACGAGCAGTACTTC.

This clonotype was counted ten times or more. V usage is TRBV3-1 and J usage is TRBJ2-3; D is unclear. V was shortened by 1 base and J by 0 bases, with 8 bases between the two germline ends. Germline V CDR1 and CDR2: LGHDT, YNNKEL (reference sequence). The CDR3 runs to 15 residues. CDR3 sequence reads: CASSQAATSTDTQYF. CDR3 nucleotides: TGTGCCAGCAGCCAAGCGGCGACTAGCACAGATACGCAGTATTTT.

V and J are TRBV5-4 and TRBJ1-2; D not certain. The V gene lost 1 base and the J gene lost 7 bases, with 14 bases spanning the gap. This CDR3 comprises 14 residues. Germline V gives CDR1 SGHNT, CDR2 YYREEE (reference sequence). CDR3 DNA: TGTGCCAGCAGCTTGACATTCCCGCTGGCTGGCTACACCTTC. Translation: CASSLTFPLAGYTF.

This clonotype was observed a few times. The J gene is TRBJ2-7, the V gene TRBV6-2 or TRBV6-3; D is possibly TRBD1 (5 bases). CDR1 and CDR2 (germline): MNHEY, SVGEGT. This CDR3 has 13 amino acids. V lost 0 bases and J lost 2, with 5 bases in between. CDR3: CASSYSDTYEQYF. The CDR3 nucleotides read TGTGCCAGCAGTTACTCGGACACCTACGAGCAGTACTTC.

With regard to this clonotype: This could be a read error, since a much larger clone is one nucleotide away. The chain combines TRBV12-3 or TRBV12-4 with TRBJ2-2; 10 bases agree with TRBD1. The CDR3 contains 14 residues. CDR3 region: CASSGTGDTEELFF. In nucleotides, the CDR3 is TGTGCCAGCAGCGGGACAGGGGACACCGAGGAGCTGTTTTTT.

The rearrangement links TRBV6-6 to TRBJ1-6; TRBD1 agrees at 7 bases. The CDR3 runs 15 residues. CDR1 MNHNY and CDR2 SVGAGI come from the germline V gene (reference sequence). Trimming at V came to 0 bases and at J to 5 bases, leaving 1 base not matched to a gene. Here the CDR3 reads CASSYSGTDNSPLHF. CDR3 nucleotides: TGTGCCAGCAGTTACTCCGGGACAGATAATTCACCCCTCCACTTT.

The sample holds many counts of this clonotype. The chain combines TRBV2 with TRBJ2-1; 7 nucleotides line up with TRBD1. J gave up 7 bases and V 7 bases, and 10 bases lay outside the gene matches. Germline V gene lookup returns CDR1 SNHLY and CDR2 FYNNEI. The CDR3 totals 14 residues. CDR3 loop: CASNRQGIRNEQFF. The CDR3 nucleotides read TGTGCCAGCAATCGACAGGGAATAAGAAATGAGCAGTTCTTC. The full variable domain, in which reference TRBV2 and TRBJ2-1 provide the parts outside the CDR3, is EPEVTQTPSHQVTQMGQEVILRCVPISNHLYFYWYRQILGQKVEFLVSFYNNEISEKSEIFDDQFSVERPDGSNFTLKIRSTKLEDSAMYFCASNRQGIRNEQFFGPGTRLTVL.

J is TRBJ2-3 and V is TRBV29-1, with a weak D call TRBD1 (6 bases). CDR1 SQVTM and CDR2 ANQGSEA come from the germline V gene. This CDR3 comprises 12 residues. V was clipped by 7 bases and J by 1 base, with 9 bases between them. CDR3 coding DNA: TGCAGCGGGGCAGGGGGCACAGATACGCAGTATTTT. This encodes CSGAGGTDTQYF.

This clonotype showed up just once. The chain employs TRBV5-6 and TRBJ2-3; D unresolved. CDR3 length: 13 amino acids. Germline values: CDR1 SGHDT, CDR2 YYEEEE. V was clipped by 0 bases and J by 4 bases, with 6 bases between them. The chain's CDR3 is CASSLDGPDTQYF. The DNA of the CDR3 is TGTGCCAGCAGCTTGGACGGTCCAGATACGCAGTATTTT.

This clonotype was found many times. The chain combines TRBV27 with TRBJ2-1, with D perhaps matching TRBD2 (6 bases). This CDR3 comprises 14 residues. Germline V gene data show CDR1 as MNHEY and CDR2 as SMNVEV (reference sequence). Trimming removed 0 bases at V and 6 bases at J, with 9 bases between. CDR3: CASSLSGTGNEQFF. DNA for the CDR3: TGTGCCAGCAGTTTATCGGGGACTGGCAATGAGCAGTTCTTC.

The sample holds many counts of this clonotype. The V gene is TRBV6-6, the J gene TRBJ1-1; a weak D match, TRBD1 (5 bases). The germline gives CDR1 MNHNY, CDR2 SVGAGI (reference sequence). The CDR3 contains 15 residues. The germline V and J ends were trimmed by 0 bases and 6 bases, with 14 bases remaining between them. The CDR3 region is CASSYSPGLIAEAFF. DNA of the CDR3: TGTGCCAGCAGTTACTCCCCAGGGTTGATCGCTGAAGCTTTCTTT.